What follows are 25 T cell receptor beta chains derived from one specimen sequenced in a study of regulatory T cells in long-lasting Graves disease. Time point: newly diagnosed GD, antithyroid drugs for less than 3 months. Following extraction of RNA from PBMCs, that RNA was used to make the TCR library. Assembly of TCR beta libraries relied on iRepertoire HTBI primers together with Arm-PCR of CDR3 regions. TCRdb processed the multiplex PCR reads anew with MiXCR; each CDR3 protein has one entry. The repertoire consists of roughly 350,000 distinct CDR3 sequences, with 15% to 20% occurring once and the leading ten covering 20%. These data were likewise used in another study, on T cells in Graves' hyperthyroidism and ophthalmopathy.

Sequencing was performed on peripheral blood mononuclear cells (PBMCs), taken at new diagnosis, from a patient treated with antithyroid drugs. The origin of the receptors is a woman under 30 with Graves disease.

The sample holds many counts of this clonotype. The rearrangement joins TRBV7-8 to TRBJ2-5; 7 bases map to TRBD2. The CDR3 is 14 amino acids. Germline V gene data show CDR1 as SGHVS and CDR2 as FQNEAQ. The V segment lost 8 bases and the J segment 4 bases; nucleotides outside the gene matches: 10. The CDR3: CASGRGRAAETQYF. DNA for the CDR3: TGTGCCAGCGGACGTGGGAGGGCCGCAGAGACCCAGTACTTC.

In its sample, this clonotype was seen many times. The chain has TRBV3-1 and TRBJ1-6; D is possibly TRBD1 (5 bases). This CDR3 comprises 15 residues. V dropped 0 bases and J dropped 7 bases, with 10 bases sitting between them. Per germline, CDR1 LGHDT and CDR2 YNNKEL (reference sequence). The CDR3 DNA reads TGTGCCAGCAGCCAAGAGGGGCGCGGAAATTCACCCCTCCACTTT. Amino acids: CASSQEGRGNSPLHF.

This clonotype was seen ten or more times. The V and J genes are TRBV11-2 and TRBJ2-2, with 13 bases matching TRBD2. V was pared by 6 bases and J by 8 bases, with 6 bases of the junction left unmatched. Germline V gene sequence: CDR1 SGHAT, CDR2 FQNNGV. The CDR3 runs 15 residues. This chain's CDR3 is CASRRGLAGVGELFF. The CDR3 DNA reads TGTGCCAGCAGACGAGGACTAGCGGGAGTTGGGGAGCTGTTTTTT.

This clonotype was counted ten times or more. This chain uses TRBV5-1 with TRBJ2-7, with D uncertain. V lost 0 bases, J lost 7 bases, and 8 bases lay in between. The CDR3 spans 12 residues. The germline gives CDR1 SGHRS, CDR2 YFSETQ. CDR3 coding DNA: TGCGCCAGCAGCTTGGAGGCCAGGGAGCAGTACTTC. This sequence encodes CASSLEAREQYF. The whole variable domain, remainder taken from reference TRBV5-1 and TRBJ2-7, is KAGVTQTPRYLIKTRGQQVTLSCSPISGHRSVSWYQQTPGQGLQFLFEYFSETQRNKGNFPGRFSGRQFSNSRSEMNVSTLELGDSALYLCASSLEAREQYFGPGTRLTVT.

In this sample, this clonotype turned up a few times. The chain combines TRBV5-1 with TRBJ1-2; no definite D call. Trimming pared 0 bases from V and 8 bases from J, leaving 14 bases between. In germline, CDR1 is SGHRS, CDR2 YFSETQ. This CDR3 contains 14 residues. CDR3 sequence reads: CASSLESGFGGYTF. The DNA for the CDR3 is TGCGCCAGCAGCTTGGAATCCGGATTTGGGGGCTACACCTTC.

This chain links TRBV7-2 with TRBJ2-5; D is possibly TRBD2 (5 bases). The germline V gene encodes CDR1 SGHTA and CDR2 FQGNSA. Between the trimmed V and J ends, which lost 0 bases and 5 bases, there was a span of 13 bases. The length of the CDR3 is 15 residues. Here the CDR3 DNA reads TGTGCCAGCAGCTTAGCCCCACTAGGTTACGAGACCCAGTACTTC. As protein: CASSLAPLGYETQYF.

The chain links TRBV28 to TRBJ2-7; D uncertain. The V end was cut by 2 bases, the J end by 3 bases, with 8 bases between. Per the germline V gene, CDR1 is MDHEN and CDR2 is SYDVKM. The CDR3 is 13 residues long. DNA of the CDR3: TGTGCCAGCAGTTTAGCCAGGCACTACGAGCAGTACTTC. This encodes CASSLARHYEQYF.

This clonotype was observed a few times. This CDR3 is CSVADWNTEAFF. DNA of the CDR3: TGCAGCGTGGCGGACTGGAACACTGAAGCTTTCTTT. The genes are TRBV29-1 and TRBJ1-1; D is unresolved. The germline V and J ends were trimmed by 6 bases and 1 base, with 9 bases remaining between them. The germline gives CDR1 SQVTM, CDR2 ANQGSEA. CDR3 length: 12 residues.

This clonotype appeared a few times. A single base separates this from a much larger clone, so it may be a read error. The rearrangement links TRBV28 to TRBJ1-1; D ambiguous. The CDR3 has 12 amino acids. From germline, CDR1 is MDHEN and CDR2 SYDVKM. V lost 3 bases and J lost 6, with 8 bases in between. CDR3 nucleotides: TGTGCCAGCAGTTTTGGGTACGCTGAAGCTTTCTTT. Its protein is CASSFGYAEAFF.

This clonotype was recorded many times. The CDR3 bases are TGTGCCAGCTCACTTTCTGCGGGGGGGCCGGATACGCAGTATTTT. This translates into CASSLSAGGPDTQYF. This rearrangement joins TRBV18 to TRBJ2-3, with TRBD2 matching over 9 bases. Germline lookup yields CDR1 KGHSH and CDR2 LQKENI. Unmatched junction bases numbered 8, after V lost 4 bases and J lost 6 bases. CDR3 length: 15 amino acids.

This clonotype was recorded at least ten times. CDR3 protein: CASSGSTLGGYTF. Here the CDR3 DNA reads TGCGCCAGCAGTGGTTCTACATTAGGTGGCTACACCTTC. The chain couples TRBV10-1 to TRBJ1-2, with D hard to call. V shed 4 bases and J shed 7 bases, with 13 bases lying between them. The CDR3 consists of 13 residues. Germline V gives CDR1 WNHNN, CDR2 SYGVQD (reference sequence).

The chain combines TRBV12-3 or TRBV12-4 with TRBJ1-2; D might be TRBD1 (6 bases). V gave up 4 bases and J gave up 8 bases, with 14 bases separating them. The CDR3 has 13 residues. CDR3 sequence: CASSSDRTLGYTF. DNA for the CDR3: TGTGCCAGCAGTTCCGACAGGACTTTAGGCTACACCTTC.

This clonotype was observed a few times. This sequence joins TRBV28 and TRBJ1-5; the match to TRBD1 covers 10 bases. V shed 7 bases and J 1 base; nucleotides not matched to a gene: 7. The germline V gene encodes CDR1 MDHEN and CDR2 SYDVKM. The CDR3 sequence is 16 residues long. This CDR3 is CASMGTGARSNQPQHF. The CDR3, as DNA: TGTGCCAGCATGGGGACAGGGGCCAGGAGCAATCAGCCCCAGCATTTT.

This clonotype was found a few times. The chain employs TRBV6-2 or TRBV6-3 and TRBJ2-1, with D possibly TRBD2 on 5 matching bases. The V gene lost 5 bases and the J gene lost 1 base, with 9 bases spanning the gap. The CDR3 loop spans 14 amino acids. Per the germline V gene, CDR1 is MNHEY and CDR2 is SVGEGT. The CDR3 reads CASSETGSYNEQFF. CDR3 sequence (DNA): TGTGCCAGCAGTGAAACGGGGTCCTACAATGAGCAGTTCTTC.

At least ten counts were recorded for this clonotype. Here the CDR3 reads CASSLGLASGGELFF. The CDR3 nucleotides are TGCGCCAGCAGCTTGGGGCTAGCTAGCGGCGGGGAGCTGTTTTTT. The chain has TRBV5-1 and TRBJ2-2; TRBD2 agrees at 7 bases. Losses at the gene ends were 0 bases for V and 7 bases for J; bases not matched to a gene: 6. CDR3 length equals 15 residues. Germline V CDR1 and CDR2: SGHRS, YFSETQ.

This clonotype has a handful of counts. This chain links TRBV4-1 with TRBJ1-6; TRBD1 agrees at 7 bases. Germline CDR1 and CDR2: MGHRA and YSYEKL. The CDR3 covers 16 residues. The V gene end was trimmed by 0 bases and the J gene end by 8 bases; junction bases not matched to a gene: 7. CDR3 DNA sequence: TGCGCCAGCAGCCAAGAAGGGACAGCTATTTATTCACCCCTCCACTTT. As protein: CASSQEGTAIYSPLHF.

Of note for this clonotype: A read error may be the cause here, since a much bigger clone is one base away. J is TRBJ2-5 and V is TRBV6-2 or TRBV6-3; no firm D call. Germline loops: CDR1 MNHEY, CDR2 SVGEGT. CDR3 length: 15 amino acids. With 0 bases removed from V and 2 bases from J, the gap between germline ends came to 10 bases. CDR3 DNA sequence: TGTGCCAGCAGTTACTCCGGCGCAAGGCAAGAGACCCAGTACTTC. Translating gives CASSYSGARQETQYF.

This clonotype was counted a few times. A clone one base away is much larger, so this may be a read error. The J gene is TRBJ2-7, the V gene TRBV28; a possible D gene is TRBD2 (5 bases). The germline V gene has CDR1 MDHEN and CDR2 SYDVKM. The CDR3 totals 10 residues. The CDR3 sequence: CASQDYEKYF. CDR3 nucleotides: TGTGCCAGCCAAGACTACGAGAAGTACTTC.

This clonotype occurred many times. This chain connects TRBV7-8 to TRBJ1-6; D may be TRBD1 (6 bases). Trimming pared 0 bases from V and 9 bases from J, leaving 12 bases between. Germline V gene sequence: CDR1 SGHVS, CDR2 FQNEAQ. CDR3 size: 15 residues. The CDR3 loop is CASSLARGGSSPLHF. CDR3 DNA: TGTGCCAGCAGCTTAGCGAGAGGGGGAAGTTCACCCCTCCACTTT.

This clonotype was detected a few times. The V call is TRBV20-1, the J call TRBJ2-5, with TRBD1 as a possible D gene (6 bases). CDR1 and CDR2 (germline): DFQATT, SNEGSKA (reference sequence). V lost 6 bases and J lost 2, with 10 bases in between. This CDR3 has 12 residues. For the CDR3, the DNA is TGCAGTGCCAAAGGACAGCAAGAGACCCAGTACTTC. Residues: CSAKGQQETQYF.

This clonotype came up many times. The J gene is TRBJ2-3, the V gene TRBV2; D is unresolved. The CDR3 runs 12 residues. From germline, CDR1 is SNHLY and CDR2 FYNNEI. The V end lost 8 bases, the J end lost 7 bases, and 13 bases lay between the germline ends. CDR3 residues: CASSGVVHTQYF. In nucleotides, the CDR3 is TGTGCCAGCTCTGGGGTTGTTCATACGCAGTATTTT.

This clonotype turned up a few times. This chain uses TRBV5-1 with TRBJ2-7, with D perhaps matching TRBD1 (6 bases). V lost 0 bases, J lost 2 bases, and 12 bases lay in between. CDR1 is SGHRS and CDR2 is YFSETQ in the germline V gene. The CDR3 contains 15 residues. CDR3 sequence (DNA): TGCGCCAGCAGCTTGGTGACAGGTAAAACCTACGAGCAGTACTTC. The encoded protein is CASSLVTGKTYEQYF.

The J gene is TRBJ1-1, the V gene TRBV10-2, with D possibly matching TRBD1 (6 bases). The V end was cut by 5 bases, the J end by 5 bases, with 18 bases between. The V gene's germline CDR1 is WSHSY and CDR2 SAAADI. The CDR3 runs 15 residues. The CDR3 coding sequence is TGCGCCAGCAGTCCAGAGGGGGGTTGGGGAACTGAAGCTTTCTTT. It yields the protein CASSPEGGWGTEAFF.

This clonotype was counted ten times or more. CDR3 in DNA: TGTGCCAGCAGTCGCGGGATGTACACTGAAGCTTTCTTT. This codes for CASSRGMYTEAFF. This chain joins TRBV27 and TRBJ1-1, with no clear D. The CDR3 is 13 amino acids. CDR1 is MNHEY, CDR2 SMNVEV, per germline (reference sequence). Trimming pared 5 bases from V and 3 bases from J, leaving 10 bases between.

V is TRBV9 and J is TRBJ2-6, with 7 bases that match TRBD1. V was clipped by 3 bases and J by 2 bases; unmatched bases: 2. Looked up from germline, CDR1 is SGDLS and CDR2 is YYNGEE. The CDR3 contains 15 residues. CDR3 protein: CASSETGAGANVLTF. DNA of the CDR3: TGTGCCAGCAGCGAAACAGGGGCTGGGGCCAACGTCCTGACTTTC.